A selection of T cell receptor beta chains follows, all from one sample in a study of regulatory T cells in long-lasting Graves disease. MiXCR, run by TCRdb on the multiplex PCR reads, gives a single entry per CDR3 protein. Of about 500,000 distinct CDR3 sequences listed, around 12% are singletons. The data were also submitted as part of a second study, on T cells in Graves' hyperthyroidism and ophthalmopathy.

The source material was peripheral blood mononuclear cells (PBMCs), sampled at new diagnosis, from a patient treated with antithyroid drugs. The receptors were gathered from a woman aged 25 to 45 with Graves disease. The CDR3 runs from the conserved cysteine through the conserved F or W. The D gene is left open where the match is weak. Only part of the rows carry a size: once, few, many, or a class if the clone is expanded.

>TRBV4-3|TRBJ1-6|NA|NA|16
CASSQDHYRGGSPLHF
TGCGCCAGCAGCCAAGATCACTATAGAGGGGGTTCACCCCTCCACTTT
>TRBV14|TRBJ1-2|NA|NA|15
CASSQDGLREGGYTF
TGTGCCAGCAGCCAAGATGGCCTAAGGGAGGGCGGCTACACCTTC
>TRBV11-2|TRBJ2-1|many|NA|15
CASSLAFSSYNEQFF
TGTGCCAGCAGCTTAGCGTTCAGCTCCTACAATGAGCAGTTCTTC
>TRBV7-9|TRBJ2-1|NA|TRBD1|12
CASSSTGREQFF
TGTGCCAGCAGCTCGACAGGGCGTGAGCAGTTCTTC
>TRBV19|TRBJ1-1|many|TRBD1|13
CASRDRVSAEAFF
TGTGCCAGTAGGGACAGGGTGTCCGCTGAAGCTTTCTTT
>TRBV29-1|TRBJ1-1|few|NA|15
CSVAETPGENTEAFF
TGCAGCGTCGCTGAAACTCCGGGAGAGAACACTGAAGCTTTCTTT
>TRBV9|TRBJ2-1|many|NA|15
CASSDPGESYNEQFF
TGTGCCAGCAGCGACCCGGGAGAATCCTACAATGAGCAGTTCTTC
>TRBV7-3|TRBJ2-1|many|TRBD2|15
CASSLGTRNYNEQFF
TGTGCCAGCAGCCTCGGGACTAGAAACTACAATGAGCAGTTCTTC
>TRBV30|TRBJ1-1|many|NA|11
CAWSGETEAFF
TGTGCCTGGAGTGGGGAAACTGAAGCTTTCTTT
>TRBV24-1|TRBJ2-7|many|NA|15
CATSDSGGGSYEQYF
TGTGCCACCAGTGATAGCGGCGGCGGGTCCTACGAGCAGTACTTC
>TRBV12-3/TRBV12-4|TRBJ2-6|few|NA|21
CASSLRYRTDQALSGANVLTF
TGTGCCAGCAGTTTAAGATATCGGACAGATCAGGCACTCTCTGGGGCCAACGTCCTGACTTTC
>TRBV3-1|TRBJ2-3|many|NA|16
CASSQETLFRTDTQYF
TGTGCCAGCAGCCAAGAGACCCTCTTTAGGACAGATACGCAGTATTTT
>TRBV11-2|TRBJ2-6|many|NA|15
CASSLQILRANVLTF
TGTGCCAGCAGCCTCCAAATCCTAAGGGCCAACGTCCTGACTTTC
>TRBV2|TRBJ2-7|NA|NA|15
CASSRATGLGYEQYF
TGTGCCAGCAGTAGAGCTACAGGGCTAGGATACGAGCAGTACTTC
>TRBV27|TRBJ1-2|few|NA|13
CASSVDHRDGYTF
TGTGCCAGCAGTGTGGACCACAGGGATGGCTACACCTTC
>TRBV12-3/TRBV12-4|TRBJ2-2|many|TRBD1|19
CASRSYGTGYYTNTGELFF
TGTGCCAGCAGATCATACGGGACAGGGTATTACACGAACACCGGGGAGCTGTTTTTT
>TRBV7-9|TRBJ1-2|many|NA|13
CASSLAGPHGYTF
TGTGCCAGCAGCTTAGCAGGCCCCCATGGCTACACCTTC
>TRBV14|TRBJ1-1|NA|NA|14
CASSPSGGPTEAFF
TGTGCCAGCAGCCCGTCGGGGGGGCCCACTGAAGCTTTCTTT
>TRBV30|TRBJ1-5|NA|NA|13
CAWSVRPNQPQHF
TGTGCCTGGAGTGTTCGGCCAAATCAGCCCCAGCATTTT
>TRBV27|TRBJ2-7|many|TRBD1|13
CAEQDRASYEQYF
TGTGCCGAGCAGGACAGGGCCTCCTACGAGCAGTACTTC
>TRBV19|TRBJ2-7|many|TRBD2|14
CASSLKREGYEQYF
TGTGCCAGTAGTCTCAAGCGGGAGGGCTACGAGCAGTACTTC
>TRBV7-9|TRBJ2-5|NA|TRBD2|16
CASSFGVRGGQETQYF
TGTGCCAGCAGCTTCGGGGTACGGGGGGGACAAGAGACCCAGTACTTC
>TRBV19|TRBJ2-2|NA|NA|16
CASELGATLNTGELFF
TGTGCCAGTGAATTGGGAGCGACCCTGAACACCGGGGAGCTGTTTTTT
>TRBV5-1|TRBJ1-2|NA|NA|15
CASSVGTSDNYGYTF
TGCGCCAGCAGCGTCGGGACATCGGATAACTATGGCTACACCTTC
>TRBV28|TRBJ2-7|many|TRBD2|15
CASSLRLAGSYEQYF
TGTGCCAGCAGTTTAAGGCTAGCGGGCTCCTACGAGCAGTACTTC
>TRBV7-6|TRBJ2-1|few|TRBD2|20
CASSLSLILQAGSSYNEQFF
TGTGCCAGCAGCTTAAGTCTCATCCTCCAAGCGGGGAGCTCCTACAATGAGCAGTTCTTC
>TRBV29-1|TRBJ1-1|few|NA|11
CSVDNQAEAFF
TGCAGCGTTGACAACCAAGCTGAAGCTTTCTTT
>TRBV19|TRBJ1-6|many|TRBD1|14
CASSDRVYNSPLHF
TGTGCCAGTAGCGACAGGGTTTATAATTCACCCCTCCACTTT
>TRBV15|TRBJ2-1|many|TRBD1|15
CATSRDGTEYNEQFF
TGTGCCACCAGCAGAGACGGGACAGAGTACAATGAGCAGTTCTTC
>TRBV30|TRBJ1-2|NA|NA|13
CAWSVRSGGKHTF
TGTGCCTGGAGTGTACGTTCCGGCGGGAAGCACACCTTC